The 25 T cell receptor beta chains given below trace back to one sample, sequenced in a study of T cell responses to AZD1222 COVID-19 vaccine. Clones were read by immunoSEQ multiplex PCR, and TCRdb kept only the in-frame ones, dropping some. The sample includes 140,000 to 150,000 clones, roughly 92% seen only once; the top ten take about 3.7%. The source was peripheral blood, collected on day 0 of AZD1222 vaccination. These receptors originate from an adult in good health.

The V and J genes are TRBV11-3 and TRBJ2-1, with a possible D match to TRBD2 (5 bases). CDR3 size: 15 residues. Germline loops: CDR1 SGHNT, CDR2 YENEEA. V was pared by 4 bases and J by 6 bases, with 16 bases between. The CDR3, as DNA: TGTGCCAGCAGCTCCTCCCCCCCTGGGAGCAATGAGCAGTTCTTC. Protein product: CASSSSPPGSNEQFF.

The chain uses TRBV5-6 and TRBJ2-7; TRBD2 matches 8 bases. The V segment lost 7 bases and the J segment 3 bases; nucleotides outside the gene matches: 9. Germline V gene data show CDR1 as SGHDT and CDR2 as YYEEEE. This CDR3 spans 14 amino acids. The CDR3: CASSPPGLGYEQYF. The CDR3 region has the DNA TGTGCCAGCTCTCCCCCGGGACTAGGCTACGAGCAGTACTTC. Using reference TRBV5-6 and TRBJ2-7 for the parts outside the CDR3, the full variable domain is DAGVTQSPTHLIKTRGQQVTLRCSPKSGHDTVSWYQQALGQGPQFIFQYYEEEERQRGNFPDRFSGHQFPNYSSELNVNALLLGDSALYLCASSPPGLGYEQYFGPGTRLTVT.

The CDR3 loop is CASSSSGTSGRAKNIQYF. CDR3 DNA: TGTGCCAGCAGTTCCTCCGGGACTAGCGGGAGGGCCAAAAACATTCAGTACTTC. The chain has TRBV6-2 or TRBV6-3 and TRBJ2-4, with 15 bases matching TRBD2. The germline CDR1 and CDR2 sequences are MNHEY and SVGEGT. With 4 bases clipped from V and 1 base from J, the junction kept 5 bases outside the gene matches. CDR3 length equals 18 residues.

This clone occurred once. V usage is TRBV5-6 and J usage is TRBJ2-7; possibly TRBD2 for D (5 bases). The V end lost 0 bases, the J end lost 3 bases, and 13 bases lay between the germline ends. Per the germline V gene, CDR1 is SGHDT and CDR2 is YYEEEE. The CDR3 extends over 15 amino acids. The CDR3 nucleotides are TGTGCCAGCAGCTTGGCGGGATTAAATTACTACGAGCAGTACTTC. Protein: CASSLAGLNYYEQYF.

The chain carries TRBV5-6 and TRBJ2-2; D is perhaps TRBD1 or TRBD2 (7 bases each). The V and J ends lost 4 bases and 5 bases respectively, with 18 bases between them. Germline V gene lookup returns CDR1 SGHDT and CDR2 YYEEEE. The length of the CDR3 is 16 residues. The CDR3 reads CASSPPRGGVTGELFF. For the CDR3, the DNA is TGTGCCAGCAGCCCCCCCAGGGGGGGTGTGACCGGGGAGCTGTTTTTT.

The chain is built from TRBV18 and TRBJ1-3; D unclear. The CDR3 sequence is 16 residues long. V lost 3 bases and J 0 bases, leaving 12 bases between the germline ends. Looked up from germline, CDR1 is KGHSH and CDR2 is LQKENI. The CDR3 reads CASSPIGPGSGNTIYF. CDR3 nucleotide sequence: TGTGCCAGCTCACCGATAGGTCCTGGCTCTGGAAACACCATATATTTT.

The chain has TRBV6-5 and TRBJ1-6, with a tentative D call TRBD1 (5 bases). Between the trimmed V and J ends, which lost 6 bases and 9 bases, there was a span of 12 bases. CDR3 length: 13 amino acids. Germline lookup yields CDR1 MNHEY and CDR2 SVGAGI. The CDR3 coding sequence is TGTGCCAGCAGGGGGACTTCCTTTTCACCCCTCCACTTT. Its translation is CASRGTSFSPLHF.

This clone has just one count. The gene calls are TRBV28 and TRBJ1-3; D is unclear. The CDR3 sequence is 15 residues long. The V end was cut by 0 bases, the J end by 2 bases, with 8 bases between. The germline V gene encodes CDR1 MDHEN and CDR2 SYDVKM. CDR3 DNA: TGTGCCAGCAGTTTATGGGCAGCCACTGGAAACACCATATATTTT. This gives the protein CASSLWAATGNTIYF.

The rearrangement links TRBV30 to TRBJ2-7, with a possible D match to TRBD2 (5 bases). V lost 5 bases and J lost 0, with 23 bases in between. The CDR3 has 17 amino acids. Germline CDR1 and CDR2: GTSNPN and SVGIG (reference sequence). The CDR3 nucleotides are TGTGCCTGGGGCCCCGGAGCGTGGGGAGCAAGCTCCTACGAGCAGTACTTC. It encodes CAWGPGAWGASSYEQYF.

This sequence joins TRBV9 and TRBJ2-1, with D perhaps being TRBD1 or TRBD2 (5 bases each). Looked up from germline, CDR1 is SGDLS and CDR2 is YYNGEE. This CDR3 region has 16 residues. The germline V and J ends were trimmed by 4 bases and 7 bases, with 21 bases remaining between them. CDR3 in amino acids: CASSTTGPPNQNEQFF. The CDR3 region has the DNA TGTGCCAGCAGCACCACGGGACCACCGAATCAAAATGAGCAGTTCTTC.

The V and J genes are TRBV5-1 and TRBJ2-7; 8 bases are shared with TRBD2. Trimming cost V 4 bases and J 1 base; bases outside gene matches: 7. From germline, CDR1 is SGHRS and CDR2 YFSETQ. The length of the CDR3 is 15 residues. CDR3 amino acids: CASSPAGGRSYEQYF. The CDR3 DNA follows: TGCGCCAGCAGCCCGGCGGGGGGCCGATCCTACGAGCAGTACTTC.

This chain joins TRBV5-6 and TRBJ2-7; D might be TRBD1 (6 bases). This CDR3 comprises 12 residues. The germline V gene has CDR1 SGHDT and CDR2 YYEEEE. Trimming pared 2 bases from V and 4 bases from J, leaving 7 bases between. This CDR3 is CASSLGGYEQYF. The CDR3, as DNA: TGTGCCAGCAGCTTAGGGGGATACGAGCAGTACTTC. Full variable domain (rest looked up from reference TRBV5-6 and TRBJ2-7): DAGVTQSPTHLIKTRGQQVTLRCSPKSGHDTVSWYQQALGQGPQFIFQYYEEEERQRGNFPDRFSGHQFPNYSSELNVNALLLGDSALYLCASSLGGYEQYFGPGTRLTVT.

The CDR3 DNA sequence: TGTGCCAGCAGTAATAGGGCGGGGCGGGGTGAGCAGTTCTTC. Its protein product is CASSNRAGRGEQFF. The chain combines TRBV28 with TRBJ2-1; possible D gene TRBD2, 6 bases. V was clipped by 5 bases and J by 9 bases, with 17 bases between them. The CDR3 consists of 14 residues. In germline, CDR1 is MDHEN, CDR2 SYDVKM.

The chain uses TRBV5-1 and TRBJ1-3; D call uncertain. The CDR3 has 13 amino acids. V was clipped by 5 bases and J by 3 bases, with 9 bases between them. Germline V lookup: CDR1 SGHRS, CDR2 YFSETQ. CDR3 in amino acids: CASRAASGNTIYF. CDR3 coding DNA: TGCGCCAGCAGGGCGGCTAGTGGAAACACCATATATTTT. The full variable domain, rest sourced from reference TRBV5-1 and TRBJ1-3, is KAGVTQTPRYLIKTRGQQVTLSCSPISGHRSVSWYQQTPGQGLQFLFEYFSETQRNKGNFPGRFSGRQFSNSRSEMNVSTLELGDSALYLCASRAASGNTIYFGEGSWLTVV.

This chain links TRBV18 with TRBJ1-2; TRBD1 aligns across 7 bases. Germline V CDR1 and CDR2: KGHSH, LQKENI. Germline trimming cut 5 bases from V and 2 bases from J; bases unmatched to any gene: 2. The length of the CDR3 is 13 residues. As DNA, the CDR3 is TGTGCCAGCTCAACGGGACAGAACTATGGCTACACCTTC. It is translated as CASSTGQNYGYTF.

The CDR3 region is CASRLAGGDTQYF. CDR3 DNA sequence: TGTGCCAGCAGACTAGCGGGAGGGGATACGCAGTATTTT. The chain recombines TRBV6-5 with TRBJ2-3; 13 bases match TRBD2. Germline trimming cut 6 bases from V and 6 bases from J; bases unmatched to any gene: 0. The germline V gene encodes CDR1 MNHEY and CDR2 SVGAGI. The CDR3 consists of 13 residues.

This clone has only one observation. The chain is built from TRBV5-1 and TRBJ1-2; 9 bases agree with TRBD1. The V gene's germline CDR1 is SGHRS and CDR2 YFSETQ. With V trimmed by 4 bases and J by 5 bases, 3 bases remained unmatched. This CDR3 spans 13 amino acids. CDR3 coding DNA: TGCGCCAGCAGCCGGGACAGGGCTTATGGCTACACCTTC. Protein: CASSRDRAYGYTF.

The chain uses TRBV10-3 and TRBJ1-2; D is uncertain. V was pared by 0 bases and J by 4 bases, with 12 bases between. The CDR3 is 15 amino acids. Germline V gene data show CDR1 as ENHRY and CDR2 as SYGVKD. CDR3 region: CAISESSADTYGYTF. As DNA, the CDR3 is TGTGCCATCAGTGAGTCGAGTGCAGATACCTATGGCTACACCTTC.

CDR3 nucleotides: TGCAGCGTTGAAGACAGTGTGGGTGGCTACACCTTC. It yields the protein CSVEDSVGGYTF. This sequence joins TRBV29-1 and TRBJ1-2; D uncertain. This CDR3 spans 12 amino acids. Trimming cost V 0 bases and J 7 bases, with 9 bases left between them. CDR1 and CDR2 (germline): SQVTM, ANQGSEA.

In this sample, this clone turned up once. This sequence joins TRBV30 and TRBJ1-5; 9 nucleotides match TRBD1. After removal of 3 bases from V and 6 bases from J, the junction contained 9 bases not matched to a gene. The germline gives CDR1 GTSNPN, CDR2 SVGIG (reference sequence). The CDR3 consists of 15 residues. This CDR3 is CAWSAGGQGGQPQHF. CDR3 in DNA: TGTGCCTGGAGCGCGGGGGGACAGGGAGGTCAGCCCCAGCATTTT.

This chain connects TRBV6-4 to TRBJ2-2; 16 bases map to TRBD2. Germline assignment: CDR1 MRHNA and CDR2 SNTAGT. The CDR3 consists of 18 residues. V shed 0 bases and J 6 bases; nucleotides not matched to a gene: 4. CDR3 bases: TGTGCCAGCAGTGACTCTCCGGGACTAGCGGGAGGGCCCGGGGAGCTGTTTTTT. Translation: CASSDSPGLAGGPGELFF.

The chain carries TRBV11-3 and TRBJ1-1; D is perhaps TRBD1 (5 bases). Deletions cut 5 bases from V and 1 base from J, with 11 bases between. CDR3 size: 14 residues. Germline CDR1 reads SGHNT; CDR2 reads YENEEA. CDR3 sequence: CASSLGRRNTEAFF. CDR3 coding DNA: TGTGCCAGCAGCCTGGGACGTAGGAACACTGAAGCTTTCTTT. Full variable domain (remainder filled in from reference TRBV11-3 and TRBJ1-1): EAGVVQSPRYKIIEKKQPVAFWCNPISGHNTLYWYLQNLGQGPELLIRYENEEAVDDSQLPKDRFSAERLKGVDSTLKIQPAELGDSAVYLCASSLGRRNTEAFFGQGTRLTVV.

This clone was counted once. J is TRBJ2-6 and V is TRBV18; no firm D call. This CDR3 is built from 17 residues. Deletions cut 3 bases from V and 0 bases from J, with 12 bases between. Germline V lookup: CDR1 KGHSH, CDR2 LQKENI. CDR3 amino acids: CASSPQAASSGANVLTF. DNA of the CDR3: TGTGCCAGCTCACCTCAGGCCGCGAGCTCTGGGGCCAACGTCCTGACTTTC.

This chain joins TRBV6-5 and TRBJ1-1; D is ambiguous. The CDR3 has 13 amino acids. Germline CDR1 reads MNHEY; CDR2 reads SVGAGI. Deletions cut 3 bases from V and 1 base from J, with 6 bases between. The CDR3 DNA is TGTGCCAGCAGTTATAGTAAGAACACTGAAGCTTTCTTT. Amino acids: CASSYSKNTEAFF.

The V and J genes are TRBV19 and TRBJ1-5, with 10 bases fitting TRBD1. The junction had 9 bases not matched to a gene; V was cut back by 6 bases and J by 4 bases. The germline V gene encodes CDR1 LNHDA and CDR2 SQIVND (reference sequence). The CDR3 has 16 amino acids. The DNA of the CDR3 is TGTGCCAGTAGCTTAGACAGGGGGCGGTCGAATCAGCCCCAGCATTTT. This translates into CASSLDRGRSNQPQHF.